The 32 T cell receptor beta chains below come from one sample, sequenced in a study of T-cell memory formation after mild COVID-19. Each CDR3 protein gets one entry after TCRdb re-called the 5' RACE reads with MiXCR. The repertoire has approximately 48,000 distinct CDR3 sequences, 5.5% to 7.5% of them found once; the top ten carry roughly 1.5%. The material sequenced was PBMCs or a T cell subset sorted from them (not recorded which). The source is a man between 18 and 35 years old who had mild COVID-19 (a few samples of this study predate the infection). Cell type and time point are not known.

This clonotype was seen repeatedly, ten times or more. V is TRBV7-2 and J is TRBJ2-5, with D hard to call. Trimming removed 4 bases at V and 0 bases at J, with 6 bases between. This CDR3 is built from 13 residues. Per germline, CDR1 SGHTA and CDR2 FQGNSA. The CDR3: CASSYRHQETQYF. Written as DNA, the CDR3 is TGTGCCAGCAGCTACCGACACCAAGAGACCCAGTACTTC.

The chain employs TRBV29-1 and TRBJ2-3; 11 bases agree with TRBD2. V shed 1 base and J 6 bases; nucleotides not matched to a gene: 3. The CDR3 sequence is 14 residues long. Germline CDR1 and CDR2: SQVTM and ANQGSEA. CDR3 sequence: CSVEVTSGGDTQYF. CDR3 DNA sequence: TGCAGCGTTGAAGTAACTAGCGGGGGTGATACGCAGTATTTT.

This clonotype has ten or more counts. This chain links TRBV28 with TRBJ1-1; possibly TRBD1 for D (5 bases). The CDR3 runs 13 residues. Germline CDR1 is MDHEN and CDR2 is SYDVKM. Trimming cost V 6 bases and J 10 bases, with 18 bases left between them. The CDR3 DNA reads TGTGCCAGCAGCCCTGCCCCAGGGATTACAGCTTTCTTT. Translated, it gives CASSPAPGITAFF.

This rearrangement joins TRBV5-1 to TRBJ1-3; D remains unclear. The germline CDR1 and CDR2 sequences are SGHRS and YFSETQ. The CDR3 is 14 residues long. V lost 4 bases and J 0 bases, leaving 8 bases between the germline ends. The CDR3 sequence is CASSQEFSGNTIYF. The DNA for the CDR3 is TGCGCCAGCAGCCAAGAGTTCTCTGGAAACACCATATATTTT. The variable domain in full, with the rest retrieved from reference TRBV5-1 and TRBJ1-3, is KAGVTQTPRYLIKTRGQQVTLSCSPISGHRSVSWYQQTPGQGLQFLFEYFSETQRNKGNFPGRFSGRQFSNSRSEMNVSTLELGDSALYLCASSQEFSGNTIYFGEGSWLTVV.

V is TRBV7-2 and J is TRBJ2-1; TRBD2 is a possible D gene (5 bases). The CDR3 consists of 13 residues. Between the trimmed V and J ends, which lost 2 bases and 8 bases, there was a span of 10 bases. Looked up from germline, CDR1 is SGHTA and CDR2 is FQGNSA. CDR3 bases: TGTGCCAGCAGCTTAATGGGAGAGGATGAGCAGTTCTTC. Amino acids: CASSLMGEDEQFF.

Ten or more counts support this clonotype. The CDR3 nucleotides are TGCGCCAGCACCGCGGGGACAGGGTTCGATTCAGCCAACGTCCTGACTTTC. It translates to CASTAGTGFDSANVLTF. The chain uses TRBV5-1 and TRBJ2-6; TRBD1 agrees at 9 bases. This CDR3 has 17 amino acids. Germline lookup yields CDR1 SGHRS and CDR2 YFSETQ. V trimming: 6 bases; J trimming: 7 bases; junction bases outside the gene matches: 14.

This clonotype was seen repeatedly, ten times or more. The rearrangement uses TRBV7-2 and TRBJ2-3, with D possibly called TRBD1 or TRBD2 (6 bases each). The CDR3 has 15 residues. Trimming removed 4 bases at V and 3 bases at J, with 14 bases between. Germline CDR1 reads SGHTA; CDR2 reads FQGNSA. In DNA form, the CDR3 reads TGTGCCAGCAGCTGGGGGGCTAGCAGGACAGATACGCAGTATTTT. Amino acids: CASSWGASRTDTQYF. Complete variable domain (other parts from reference TRBV7-2 and TRBJ2-3): GAGVSQSPSNKVTEKGKDVELRCDPISGHTALYWYRQSLGQGLEFLIYFQGNSAPDKSGLPSDRFSAERTGGSVSTLTIQRTQQEDSAVYLCASSWGASRTDTQYFGPGTRLTVL.

This clonotype occurred many times. The rearrangement joins TRBV10-2 to TRBJ1-5, with TRBD1 identical over 10 bases. The CDR3 runs 12 residues. Germline CDR1 WSHSY, CDR2 SAAADI. Trimming took 8 bases from V and 7 from J; bases not matched to a gene: 2. The CDR3 here is CASGQGGQPQHF. As DNA, the CDR3 is TGCGCCAGCGGACAGGGGGGCCAGCCCCAGCATTTT.

This clonotype was found many times. V usage is TRBV3-1 and J usage is TRBJ2-7; D is ambiguous. This CDR3 is 15 amino acids long. Trimming took 1 base from V and 2 from J, leaving 12 bases between them. CDR1 and CDR2 (germline): LGHDT, YNNKEL (reference sequence). CDR3: CASSQGGLNPYEQYV. The DNA for the CDR3 is TGTGCCAGCAGCCAAGGGGGATTAAACCCCTACGAGCAGTACGTC.

This clonotype was detected many times. The chain is built from TRBV20-1 and TRBJ2-5; tentatively, D is TRBD1 (6 bases). This CDR3 has 13 amino acids. CDR1 DFQATT and CDR2 SNEGSKA come from the germline V gene (reference sequence). V lost 5 bases to trimming and J lost 3 bases, with 13 bases between them. As DNA, the CDR3 is TGCAGTGCTGGGCAGAGACAGGAAGAGACCCAGTACTTC. Its translation is CSAGQRQEETQYF.

V is TRBV6-2 or TRBV6-3 and J is TRBJ2-7; a possible D gene is TRBD1 (6 bases). Germline V lookup: CDR1 MNHEY, CDR2 SVGEGT. Trimming cost V 5 bases and J 5 bases, with 16 bases left between them. This CDR3 has 14 residues. This CDR3 reads CASSDFGGQDEQYF. DNA for the CDR3: TGTGCCAGCAGTGACTTTGGGGGCCAAGACGAGCAGTACTTC.

There are many counts of this clonotype. The CDR3 loop is CASSPQDRLNTEAFF. The CDR3 coding sequence is TGCGCCAGCAGCCCTCAGGACAGATTGAACACTGAAGCTTTCTTT. The chain links TRBV4-3 to TRBJ1-1; weak D call: TRBD1 (6 bases). This CDR3 comprises 15 residues. The germline V and J ends were trimmed by 4 bases and 0 bases, with 12 bases remaining between them. Looked up from germline, CDR1 is LGHNA and CDR2 is YSLEER.

The genes are TRBV4-1 and TRBJ1-1; weak D call: TRBD1 (5 bases). Germline V gene data show CDR1 as MGHRA and CDR2 as YSYEKL. The V and J ends lost 4 bases and 3 bases respectively, with 15 bases between them. The CDR3 spans 15 residues. The CDR3 protein is CASSRRPVGDTEAFF. For the CDR3, the DNA is TGCGCCAGCAGCCGCCGTCCCGTAGGGGACACTGAAGCTTTCTTT.

This clonotype showed up just a few times. J is TRBJ1-2 and V is TRBV2; a weak D match, TRBD1 (6 bases). CDR3 size: 12 residues. Germline values: CDR1 SNHLY, CDR2 FYNNEI. V was trimmed by 7 bases and J by 8 bases, leaving 14 bases between them. CDR3 bases: TGTGCCAGCACATCGACGGGACAAGGCTACACCTTC. Amino acid sequence: CASTSTGQGYTF.

This clonotype was counted at least ten times. The V call is TRBV5-1, the J call TRBJ2-5; a weak D match, TRBD1 (7 bases). This CDR3 has 17 residues. Germline-derived CDR1 and CDR2 are SGHRS and YFSETQ. V shed 4 bases and J shed 5 bases, with 24 bases lying between them. This CDR3 reads CASSRGTVLRTLETQYF. For the CDR3, the DNA is TGCGCCAGCAGCCGCGGGACAGTGCTTAGGACGTTGGAGACCCAGTACTTC.

This clonotype occurred a few times. The rearrangement links TRBV7-9 to TRBJ2-7; D gene uncertain. Trimming cost V 1 base and J 2 bases, with 9 bases left between them. From germline, CDR1 is SEHNR and CDR2 FQNEAQ (reference sequence). The CDR3 is 14 residues long. CDR3 protein: CASSLEPNTYEQYF. Written as DNA, the CDR3 is TGTGCCAGCAGCTTAGAGCCGAATACCTACGAGCAGTACTTC.

This clonotype was seen ten or more times. V gene TRBV25-1 combines with J gene TRBJ2-5; TRBD1 aligns across 10 bases. V shed 4 bases and J 7 bases; nucleotides not matched to a gene: 6. The CDR3 totals 14 residues. In germline, CDR1 is MGHDK, CDR2 SYGVNS. CDR3 sequence reads: CASSATGGAGTQYF. CDR3 nucleotide sequence: TGTGCCAGCAGTGCGACAGGGGGCGCTGGGACCCAGTACTTC.

This clonotype has just a few counts. This chain joins TRBV12-3 or TRBV12-4 and TRBJ1-6; D is ambiguous. This CDR3 contains 12 residues. Trimming took 6 bases from V and 9 from J, leaving 9 bases between them. CDR3 sequence reads: CASSSPSSPLHF. CDR3 in DNA: TGTGCCAGCAGCTCCCCGAGTTCACCCCTCCACTTT.

V is TRBV14 and J is TRBJ2-1, with 7 bases lining up with TRBD2. V was clipped by 0 bases and J by 8 bases; unmatched bases: 4. CDR3 size: 14 residues. CDR1 and CDR2 from the germline V gene are SGHDN and FVKESK. The CDR3 nucleotides read TGTGCCAGCAGCCAAGAACTAGCGATCCATGAGCAGTTCTTC. Its translation: CASSQELAIHEQFF.

This sequence joins TRBV4-1 and TRBJ2-3; 7 bases agree with TRBD2. V lost 0 bases to trimming and J lost 2 bases; unmatched junction nucleotides: 14. CDR1 and CDR2 (germline): MGHRA, YSYEKL. CDR3 size: 19 residues. The CDR3: CASSQDMGRWGGATDTQYF. In DNA form, the CDR3 reads TGCGCCAGCAGCCAAGATATGGGCCGGTGGGGGGGAGCCACAGATACGCAGTATTTT.

This clonotype was seen a handful of times. The chain is built from TRBV4-3 and TRBJ2-4; unclear D gene. Trimming stripped 0 bases from V and 9 bases from J, with 9 bases between. Germline CDR1 is LGHNA and CDR2 is YSLEER. CDR3 length equals 13 residues. CDR3 in DNA: TGCGCCAGCAGCCAAGAGGGCGGCGGCATTCAGTACTTC. It yields the protein CASSQEGGGIQYF.

This clonotype has ten or more counts. This chain uses TRBV5-4 with TRBJ2-3; no clear D. The CDR3 covers 13 residues. V shed 4 bases and J shed 0 bases, with 6 bases lying between them. Germline CDR1 and CDR2: SGHNT and YYREEE (reference sequence). The CDR3 DNA reads TGTGCCAGCAGCCTTTACAGCACAGATACGCAGTATTTT. Amino acid sequence: CASSLYSTDTQYF.

This clonotype was detected many times. Here the CDR3 reads CSALAGQPNTEAFF. CDR3 nucleotides: TGCAGTGCGCTTGCCGGACAGCCGAACACTGAAGCTTTCTTT. This chain joins TRBV20-1 and TRBJ1-1; tentative D call: TRBD1 (6 bases). Germline V gene data show CDR1 as DFQATT and CDR2 as SNEGSKA (reference sequence). The length of the CDR3 is 14 residues. V shed 6 bases and J shed 1 base, with 15 bases lying between them.

This clonotype was counted at least ten times. The rearrangement joins TRBV4-3 to TRBJ2-3; TRBD2 matches at 9 bases. The CDR3 spans 16 residues. V was clipped by 1 base and J by 6 bases; unmatched bases: 8. Germline CDR1 LGHNA, CDR2 YSLEER. The CDR3 reads CASSQGPSGAGDTQYF. The CDR3 DNA reads as TGCGCCAGCAGCCAAGGTCCTAGCGGGGCGGGGGATACGCAGTATTTT.

The chain uses TRBV24-1 and TRBJ2-7, with D perhaps TRBD2 (6 bases). The CDR3 has 12 residues. Trimming removed 9 bases from V and 5 bases from J, with 13 bases in between. Germline V gene sequence: CDR1 KGHDR, CDR2 SFDVKD. The CDR3: CATSGSLDEQYF. The CDR3 region has the DNA TGTGCCACCTCCGGGAGTCTTGACGAGCAGTACTTC.

This clonotype has only a few counts. The V call is TRBV19, the J call TRBJ2-4; 7 bases map to TRBD2. Germline V gives CDR1 LNHDA, CDR2 SQIVND (reference sequence). This CDR3 has 15 residues. V trimming: 1 base; J trimming: 0 bases; junction bases outside the gene matches: 0. In DNA, the CDR3 is TGTGCCAGTAGTATAGTAGCGGGAGCCAAAAACATTCAGTACTTC. This sequence encodes CASSIVAGAKNIQYF.

This clonotype was counted at least ten times. CDR3 coding DNA: TGTGCCACCACGGCAGGGGGGCGGCCCTACAATGAGCAGTTCTTC. It specifies CATTAGGRPYNEQFF. The chain employs TRBV24-1 and TRBJ2-1, with a tentative D call TRBD1 (7 bases). The CDR3 runs 15 residues. Deletions cut 8 bases from V and 2 bases from J, with 15 bases between. Germline values: CDR1 KGHDR, CDR2 SFDVKD.

The chain uses TRBV7-8 and TRBJ1-4; D uncertain. Germline CDR1 SGHVS, CDR2 FQNEAQ. This CDR3 comprises 15 residues. Trimming removed 1 base from V and 7 bases from J, with 13 bases in between. The CDR3 reads CASSLVASAFEKLFF. CDR3 nucleotides: TGTGCCAGCAGCTTAGTAGCTTCGGCTTTTGAAAAACTGTTTTTT.

This clonotype was seen more than once but under ten times. The chain is built from TRBV5-1 and TRBJ2-5; D is perhaps TRBD2 (6 bases). Germline V gene data show CDR1 as SGHRS and CDR2 as YFSETQ. V was clipped by 4 bases and J by 1 base, with 11 bases between them. There are 14 residues in the CDR3. CDR3 sequence (DNA): TGCGCCAGCAGCCCCGGGACTTCCCAAGAGACCCAGTACTTC. It is translated as CASSPGTSQETQYF.

The CDR3 DNA sequence: TGTGCCAGCAGTCCTGACTACCCAAAAGCCGGGGAGCTGTTTTTT. As protein: CASSPDYPKAGELFF. The chain recombines TRBV2 with TRBJ2-2; possibly TRBD2 for D (5 bases). Germline-derived CDR1 and CDR2 are SNHLY and FYNNEI. The V end lost 5 bases, the J end lost 6 bases, and 16 bases lay between the germline ends. The CDR3 length is 15 residues.

This clonotype was seen repeatedly, ten times or more. V and J are TRBV29-1 and TRBJ2-3; D is unresolved. Germline-derived CDR1 and CDR2 are SQVTM and ANQGSEA. The CDR3 spans 16 residues. Deletions cut 0 bases from V and 2 bases from J, with 15 bases between. In DNA, the CDR3 is TGCAGCGTTGAAGAAAATATCGGCAGACTCACAGATACGCAGTATTTT. Protein product: CSVEENIGRLTDTQYF.

The genes are TRBV20-1 and TRBJ2-3; tentatively, D is TRBD1 or TRBD2 (6 bases each). The ends were cut back, 0 bases at V and 6 bases at J, with 13 bases in the middle. This CDR3 spans 14 amino acids. Germline V gives CDR1 DFQATT, CDR2 SNEGSKA (reference sequence). The CDR3 DNA is TGCAGTGCTAGAGATCTAGGGGGGTTGGATACGCAGTATTTT. Amino acid sequence: CSARDLGGLDTQYF.